Listed below are T cell receptor beta chains from one sample, sequenced in a study of blood T cell repertoires in COVID-19. Generated by immunoSEQ multiplex PCR, the TCRdb table keeps only in-frame clones and is missing some. The table includes under 500,000 clones, 85% to 90% detected once. Sequenced sample: PBMCs or T cells enriched from blood (not recorded which). The receptors originated from a man aged 30 to 39 who had recovered from COVID-19. The CDR3 runs from the conserved cysteine through the conserved F or W. D genes are given only for firm matches. Clone size is not always given. Where it is, it says once, few, many or a class for expanded clones.

>TRBJ2-3|TRBD1|TRBV29-1|.
CSVGVGQHTDTQYF
TGCAGCGTTGGGGTGGGACAGCACACAGATACGCAGTATTTT
>TRBJ2-1|TRBD2|TRBV4-1|.
CASSQPTSATGEQFF
TGCGCCAGCAGCCAACCGACTAGCGCCACGGGTGAGCAGTTCTTC
>TRBJ2-7|TRBD1|TRBV28|.
CASSFSTQGVGYEQYF
TGTGCCAGCAGTTTCTCTACACAGGGGGTCGGCTACGAGCAGTACTTC
>TRBJ2-1|.|TRBV4-1|.
CASSQDDRNNEQFF
TGCGCCAGCAGCCAAGACGACAGGAACAATGAGCAGTTCTTC
>TRBJ2-2|.|TRBV7-8|.
CASSSSPDSLDAGELFF
TGTGCCAGCAGCTCCTCTCCCGACAGTCTAGACGCCGGGGAGCTGTTTTTT
>TRBJ1-2|.|TRBV29-1|.
CSVGGGHYGYTF
TGCAGCGTTGGGGGAGGGCACTATGGCTACACCTTC
>TRBJ2-3|TRBD1|TRBV28|.
CASKQGARSTDTQYF
TGTGCCAGCAAGCAGGGGGCGCGAAGCACAGATACGCAGTATTTT
>TRBJ1-2|TRBD1|TRBV13|.
CASSLGQSDRGGYTF
TGTGCCAGCAGCTTAGGCCAGTCGGACAGGGGCGGCTACACCTTC
>TRBJ2-1|TRBD2|TRBV5-1|.
CASSPPLAGVNEQFF
TGCGCCAGCAGCCCCCCCTTAGCGGGAGTCAATGAGCAGTTCTTC
>TRBJ2-3|TRBD2|TRBV4-2|.
CASSLGRARTDTQYF
TGTGCCAGCAGCCTCGGGAGGGCCCGCACAGATACGCAGTATTTT
>TRBJ2-5|TRBD2|TRBV2|.
CASRSALAGAMETQYF
TGTGCCAGCAGGTCCGCTCTAGCGGGAGCGATGGAGACCCAGTACTTC
>TRBJ2-5|TRBD2|TRBV24-1|.
CATSLTGGIETQYF
TGTGCCACCAGCCTCACGGGAGGCATAGAGACCCAGTACTTC
>TRBJ1-1|.|TRBV29-1|.
CSEKRGTLNTEAFF
TGCAGCGAAAAGCGGGGGACATTGAACACTGAAGCTTTCTTT
>TRBJ2-7|TRBD2|TRBV29-1|once
CSVLASGMGEQYF
TGCAGCGTTCTGGCTAGCGGGATGGGGGAGCAGTACTTC
>TRBJ2-7|TRBD1|TRBV15|.
CATSRDFLTGYEQYF
TGTGCCACCAGCAGAGATTTCCTGACAGGGTACGAGCAGTACTTC
>TRBJ2-2|.|TRBV12-3/TRBV12-4|.
CASSLAVSGELFF
TGTGCCAGCAGTTTAGCTGTCTCCGGGGAGCTGTTTTTT
>TRBJ1-2|TRBD1|TRBV28|.
CASSFTGQGGRGYTF
TGTGCCAGCAGTTTCACTGGACAGGGGGGAAGAGGCTACACCTTC
>TRBJ2-3|.|TRBV11-3|.
CASSFLYTDTQYF
TGTGCCAGCAGCTTCCTTTACACAGATACGCAGTATTTT
>TRBJ2-7|TRBD1|TRBV24-1|.
CATKEDRVHEQYF
TGTGCCACCAAAGAGGACAGGGTCCACGAGCAGTACTTC
>TRBJ2-1|TRBD2|TRBV3-1/TRBV3-2|.
CASSQDQLLAANYNEQFF
TGTGCCAGCAGCCAAGACCAACTACTAGCGGCTAATTACAATGAGCAGTTCTTC
>TRBJ1-5|TRBD1|TRBV27|.
CASSLSGQANQPQHF
TGTGCCAGCAGTTTATCGGGACAGGCCAATCAGCCCCAGCATTTT
>TRBJ2-1|.|TRBV6-2/TRBV6-3|once
CASSYSRFGGSSHNEQFF
TGTGCCAGCAGTTACTCGAGGTTCGGTGGAAGTTCCCACAATGAGCAGTTCTTC
>TRBJ2-1|TRBD2|TRBV7-2|.
CASSPNLAGGHYEQFF
TGTGCCAGCAGCCCTAACTTAGCGGGAGGACACTATGAGCAGTTCTTC
>TRBJ2-5|.|TRBV7-9|once
CASSSGVETQYF
TGTGCCAGCAGCTCGGGAGTAGAGACCCAGTACTTC
>TRBJ1-2|TRBD1|TRBV30|.
CAWTRSGQGVGYTF
TGTGCCTGGACGCGGTCGGGACAGGGGGTTGGCTACACCTTC
>TRBJ2-7|.|TRBV6-1|.
CASSLRDSYEQYF
TGTGCCAGCAGTTTGCGGGATAGCTACGAGCAGTACTTC
>TRBJ1-6|.|TRBV4-2|.
CASNPTQGGHSPLHF
TGTGCCAGCAACCCTACCCAGGGAGGCCATTCACCCCTCCACTTT
>TRBJ2-3|TRBD2|TRBV19|.
CATSRAGDTDTQYF
TGTGCCACCTCGAGAGCGGGGGACACAGATACGCAGTATTTT
>TRBJ2-2|TRBD2|TRBV15|.
CATSRDNAGVTNTGELFF
TGTGCCACCAGCAGAGATAACGCGGGAGTAACCAACACCGGGGAGCTGTTTTTT
>TRBJ2-2|TRBD2|TRBV18|.
CASSPSSGVFTGELFF
TGTGCCAGCTCACCATCTAGCGGAGTATTTACCGGGGAGCTGTTTTTT
>TRBJ1-6|.|TRBV28|.
CASGESYNSPLHF
TGTGCCAGCGGGGAGTCCTATAATTCACCCCTCCACTTT
>TRBJ2-2|TRBD2|TRBV3-1/TRBV3-2|.
CASYHGAGGPPGELFF
TGTGCCAGCTATCACGGGGCGGGAGGGCCTCCCGGGGAGCTGTTTTTT
>TRBJ2-5|TRBD1|TRBV30|.
CAWGTGANQETQYF
TGTGCCTGGGGGACAGGGGCCAACCAAGAGACCCAGTACTTC
>TRBJ1-1|TRBD1|TRBV3-1/TRBV3-2|.
CASSQEGQANTEAFF
TGTGCCAGCAGCCAAGAGGGACAGGCCAACACTGAAGCTTTCTTT
>TRBJ2-7|.|TRBV30|.
CAWSVSLVLDEQYF
TGTGCCTGGAGTGTATCTCTAGTTCTTGACGAGCAGTACTTC
>TRBJ1-1|.|TRBV5-1|.
CASSLGQVAFF
TGCGCCAGCAGCTTGGGACAGGTGGCATTCTTT
>TRBJ1-1|.|TRBV19|.
CASSIGRNTEAFF
TGTGCCAGTAGTATTGGGCGGAACACTGAAGCTTTCTTT
>TRBJ2-7|TRBD1|TRBV30|.
CAWGTGVGEQYF
TGTGCCTGGGGGACAGGGGTCGGCGAGCAGTACTTC
>TRBJ2-3|.|TRBV12-3/TRBV12-4|.
CASSLEDTQYF
TGTGCCAGCTCTCTAGAGGATACGCAGTATTTT
>TRBJ1-5|.|TRBV4-1|.
CASSQGQREPQHF
TGCGCCAGCAGCCAAGGACAGCGGGAGCCCCAGCATTTT
>TRBJ1-2|.|TRBV12-3/TRBV12-4|.
CASRVQGFHGYTF
TGTGCCAGCAGGGTACAGGGCTTCCATGGCTACACCTTC
>TRBJ1-1|.|TRBV13|.
CASSARQNTEAFF
TGTGCCAGCAGCGCTAGGCAGAACACTGAAGCTTTCTTT
>TRBJ1-5|TRBD1|TRBV24-1|.
CATSDSAGGLVSQPQHF
TGTGCCACCAGTGATTCCGCAGGGGGATTAGTAAGTCAGCCCCAGCATTTT
>TRBJ2-7|.|TRBV5-1|.
CASSFYPLGSYEQYF
TGCGCCAGCAGCTTTTACCCACTCGGGTCCTACGAGCAGTACTTC
>TRBJ2-1|.|TRBV29-1|.
CSVSRFSSYNEQFF
TGCAGCGTTTCCCGGTTCTCCTCCTACAATGAGCAGTTCTTC
>TRBJ2-1|TRBD2|TRBV5-4|.
CASSLEGSGAFSYNEQFF
TGTGCCAGCAGCTTGGAGGGTAGCGGGGCCTTTTCCTACAATGAGCAGTTCTTC
>TRBJ1-3|.|TRBV28|.
CASSLWGDSGNTIYF
TGTGCCAGCAGTTTGTGGGGGGACTCTGGAAACACCATATATTTT
>TRBJ2-2|.|TRBV30|.
CAWSVRAGVTGELFF
TGTGCCTGGAGTGTACGAGCCGGTGTTACCGGGGAGCTGTTTTTT
>TRBJ1-2|.|TRBV29-1|.
CSVATSPTLYGYTF
TGCAGCGTTGCCACCTCCCCTACTCTCTATGGCTACACCTTC
>TRBJ2-5|TRBD1|TRBV4-1|.
CASSLIPGQGETQYF
TGCGCCAGCAGCCTGATACCGGGACAGGGTGAGACCCAGTACTTC
>TRBJ1-2|TRBD1|TRBV19|.
CASQTGTARVGYTF
TGTGCCAGCCAAACCGGGACAGCTAGAGTAGGCTACACCTTC
>TRBJ2-7|.|TRBV11-1|.
CASSFVQGISYEQYF
TGTGCCAGCAGCTTCGTTCAGGGGATTTCCTACGAGCAGTACTTC
>TRBJ2-1|TRBD2|TRBV24-1|.
CATSDPGLGSYNEQFF
TGTGCCACCAGTGATCCGGGACTAGGATCCTACAATGAGCAGTTCTTC
>TRBJ2-7|.|TRBV27|.
CASSFQGGPYEQYF
TGTGCCAGCAGTTTTCAGGGTGGACCCTACGAGCAGTACTTC
>TRBJ2-5|.|TRBV10-1|.
CASSDGSETQYF
TGCGCCAGCAGTGACGGGAGCGAGACCCAGTACTTC
>TRBJ1-5|.|TRBV28|.
CASSLLSRYSNQPQHF
TGTGCCAGCAGTTTACTATCGCGGTATAGCAATCAGCCCCAGCATTTT
>TRBJ2-2|.|TRBV10-3|.
CATLEGPGELFF
TGTGCCACCTTGGAGGGCCCCGGGGAGCTGTTTTTT